This T cell receptor (beta chain) was retrieved from a study of T cell responses to AZD1222 COVID-19 vaccine. As for this clone: Its antigen is undetermined.

The ends were cut back, 4 bases at V and 8 bases at J, with 9 bases in the middle. The CDR3 spans 13 residues. Per the germline V gene, CDR1 is MNHEY and CDR2 is SVGAGI. Broader study findings: Clonal diversity may have been underestimated, and the donors were mostly white British, with more females than males. Regions left unmutated in variants are reportedly the target of nearly half of spike-specific TCRs. Dominant CD4 TCR responses targeted spike regions 160-218 and 743-854.

Assay: immunoSEQ multiplex PCR; the TCRdb copy retains only in-frame clones and omits some. Of some 120,000 clones in the sample, roughly 89% were seen once. The sequence was obtained from an adult in good health. The genes are TRBV6-5 and TRBJ1-6; no firm D call. The input for sequencing was peripheral blood, taken on day 0 of AZD1222 vaccination. The CDR3 nucleotides are TGTGCCAGCAGTTCTACCGGGGATTCACCCCTCCACTTT. Amino acids: CASSSTGDSPLHF.